This T cell receptor beta chain was retrieved from a study of blood T cells in healthy people across ages. The study's findings and limits: Diversity of TCR beta correlated strongly with naive T cell percentage. The CMV status of each donor remained undetermined, and this could have confounded shifts in expanded clonotypes. The study found more naive CD4+ cells and higher diversity in long-lived than aged donors.

Looked up from germline, CDR1 is DFQATT and CDR2 is SNEGSKA (reference sequence). There are 12 residues in the CDR3. V was cut by 6 bases and J by 3 bases, with 11 bases left in between. Combining a sample-barcoded 5' primer with a J-beta primer mix, a second PCR ran for roughly 7 to 11 cycles. TCRdb processed the 5' RACE reads anew with MiXCR; each CDR3 protein has one entry. The sample comprises around 2 million distinct CDR3 sequences, around 40% of which are singletons, and roughly 23% rests with the top ten. The table lists this clonotype with a few counts. Its antigen is undetermined. Sequencing input: blood. The V call is TRBV20-1, the J call TRBJ1-2; no clear D gene. This TCR came from a human donor in good health. In nucleotides, the CDR3 is TGCAGTGCCTCCCGGGTAGACTATGGCTACACCTTC. It encodes CSASRVDYGYTF.